The next 21 T cell receptor beta chains were all read from a single sample in a study of T cell changes during pregnancy in multiple sclerosis. Sequenced by immunoSEQ multiplex PCR; TCRdb stores in-frame clones only, minus some. The table includes around 42,000 clones, around 90% detected once. This sample comprised CD4+ T cells from peripheral blood mononuclear cells, obtained before pregnancy. Source of these receptors: a female donor with multiple sclerosis, enrolled in a pregnancy study.

The chain is built from TRBV11-1 and TRBJ2-2; 10 bases fit TRBD2. CDR3 length: 15 residues. V trimming: 5 bases; J trimming: 6 bases; junction bases outside the gene matches: 6. The germline V gene encodes CDR1 SGHAT and CDR2 FQDESV (reference sequence). The CDR3 sequence: CASSAQLAGPGELFF. CDR3 coding DNA: TGTGCCAGCAGCGCTCAACTAGCGGGGCCCGGGGAGCTGTTTTTT.

The chain employs TRBV5-5 and TRBJ1-4, with D possibly matching TRBD1 (5 bases). In germline, CDR1 is SGHKS, CDR2 YYEKEE (reference sequence). Trimming pared 4 bases from V and 6 bases from J, leaving 13 bases between. The CDR3 covers 14 residues. CDR3 sequence: CASSLQVFDEKLFF. As DNA, the CDR3 is TGTGCCAGCAGCCTACAGGTTTTTGATGAAAAACTGTTTTTT.

V gene TRBV7-2 combines with J gene TRBJ2-3; D not resolved. The CDR3 covers 15 residues. V was cut by 0 bases and J by 1 base, with 8 bases left in between. Germline CDR1 and CDR2: SGHTA and FQGNSA. CDR3 residues: CASSLAPRRTDTQYF. The CDR3 DNA reads TGTGCCAGCAGCTTAGCCCCTAGGCGCACAGATACGCAGTATTTT.

Here the CDR3 reads CASSLAGGLVETQYF. In DNA form, the CDR3 reads TGTGCCAGCAGCTTAGCGGGGGGGCTGGTTGAGACCCAGTACTTC. The chain joins TRBV7-3 to TRBJ2-5; TRBD2 aligns across 9 bases. V trimming: 2 bases; J trimming: 5 bases; junction bases outside the gene matches: 6. The CDR3 extends over 15 amino acids. In germline, CDR1 is SGHTA, CDR2 FQGTGA.

This clone was seen a few times. The chain uses TRBV23-1 and TRBJ1-5, with D perhaps matching TRBD1 (5 bases). TRBV23-1 is sorted into the ORF group, with uncertain function. The CDR3 covers 17 residues. The V gene lost 5 bases and the J gene lost 2 bases, with 19 bases spanning the gap. The CDR3 nucleotides read TGCGCCAGCAGTTCCGAGGTAGGGGTAGGGGGCAATCAGCCCCAGCATTTT. As protein: CASSSEVGVGGNQPQHF.

With respect to this clone: A junction boundary mismatches the germline segment, possibly from a read error. This chain uses TRBV7-2 with TRBJ2-3, with TRBD2 matching 8 bases. The CDR3 covers 15 residues. Looked up from germline, CDR1 is SGHTA and CDR2 is FQGNSA. The CDR3 DNA reads as TGTGCCAGCAGCCTTCAGCGGGGGTTCACAGGTACGCAGTATTTT. Translated, it gives CASSLQRGFTGTQYF.

The chain joins TRBV19 to TRBJ1-1, with a weak D call TRBD1 (5 bases). Germline V lookup: CDR1 LNHDA, CDR2 SQIVND (reference sequence). This CDR3 has 13 amino acids. Trimming took 7 bases from V and 3 from J, leaving 12 bases between them. CDR3 sequence (DNA): TGTGCCAGTAAATCTAGGGACTACACTGAAGCTTTCTTT. Protein: CASKSRDYTEAFF.

The chain joins TRBV30 to TRBJ1-4; no clear D. V was clipped by 1 base and J by 8 bases, with 17 bases between them. The CDR3 is 15 amino acids. Germline V gives CDR1 GTSNPN, CDR2 SVGIG (reference sequence). The chain's CDR3 is CAWSDPGVREEKLFF. CDR3 nucleotides: TGTGCCTGGAGTGACCCGGGAGTAAGAGAGGAAAAACTGTTTTTT.

This clone was picked up one time. The chain combines TRBV4-3 with TRBJ2-2; 10 nucleotides line up with TRBD2. CDR1 is LGHNA and CDR2 is YSLEER in the germline V gene. The CDR3 totals 20 residues. The junction had 16 bases not matched to a gene; V was cut back by 5 bases and J by 1 base. The CDR3 bases are TGCGCCAGCAGCGGAAAGGGGCTAGCGGGGGCCCACTTGAACACCGGGGAGCTGTTTTTT. Amino acids: CASSGKGLAGAHLNTGELFF.

The rearrangement joins TRBV7-2 to TRBJ2-1; 7 positions match TRBD1. This CDR3 is built from 13 residues. Looked up from germline, CDR1 is SGHTA and CDR2 is FQGNSA. V shed 7 bases and J 8 bases; nucleotides not matched to a gene: 8. The CDR3 sequence: CASTFRTGDEQFF. DNA for the CDR3: TGTGCCAGCACCTTTAGGACAGGCGATGAGCAGTTCTTC.

For the CDR3, the DNA is TGTGCCAGTAGTCCCGACAGGGGTTGGGAGGATACGCAGTATTTT. Protein product: CASSPDRGWEDTQYF. V gene TRBV19 combines with J gene TRBJ2-3, with 8 bases that match TRBD1. Unmatched junction bases numbered 10, after V lost 5 bases and J lost 6 bases. Germline V gives CDR1 LNHDA, CDR2 SQIVND (reference sequence). The CDR3 sequence is 15 residues long.

J is TRBJ1-4 and V is TRBV9, with 7 nucleotides matching TRBD1. CDR3 length: 17 amino acids. Per the germline V gene, CDR1 is SGDLS and CDR2 is YYNGEE. V was pared by 0 bases and J by 8 bases, with 13 bases of the junction left unmatched. CDR3 residues: CASSVGVGDRLGEKLFF. The CDR3 DNA reads as TGTGCCAGCAGCGTAGGAGTGGGGGACAGATTGGGAGAAAAACTGTTTTTT.

The CDR3 nucleotides read TGTGCCAGCAGTCCCGGGGGGGCGCGGGGCACAGATACGCAGTATTTT. It specifies CASSPGGARGTDTQYF. The chain uses TRBV28 and TRBJ2-3, with TRBD2 matching over 8 bases. The CDR3 loop spans 16 amino acids. Germline V gives CDR1 MDHEN, CDR2 SYDVKM. The V and J ends lost 5 bases and 1 base, in that order; junction bases with no gene match: 8.

This clone has just one count. The chain recombines TRBV5-6 with TRBJ2-1; tentative D call: TRBD2 (6 bases). V dropped 3 bases and J dropped 6 bases, with 13 bases sitting between them. The CDR3 consists of 14 residues. The germline gives CDR1 SGHDT, CDR2 YYEEEE. The CDR3 spells CASSWWRGANEQFF. In DNA, the CDR3 is TGTGCCAGCAGCTGGTGGAGGGGCGCCAATGAGCAGTTCTTC.

The genes are TRBV7-6 and TRBJ2-5, with a possible D match to TRBD1 (5 bases). V gave up 1 base and J gave up 1 base, with 22 bases separating them. Germline loops: CDR1 SGHVS, CDR2 FNYEAQ. The CDR3 is 19 residues long. The CDR3 DNA sequence: TGTGCCAGCAGCTTAGTATCTAGTTCGGCAGGGCTATCCCAAGAGACCCAGTACTTC. Residues: CASSLVSSSAGLSQETQYF.

The rearrangement uses TRBV7-2 and TRBJ2-5; 8 bases align to TRBD2. Trimming cost V 0 bases and J 3 bases; bases outside gene matches: 6. CDR3 length equals 16 residues. Germline V lookup: CDR1 SGHTA, CDR2 FQGNSA. In nucleotides, the CDR3 is TGTGCCAGCAGCTTAGCTACCTGGCGGGGGGAAGAGACCCAGTACTTC. Protein sequence: CASSLATWRGEETQYF. Supplemented by reference TRBV7-2 and TRBJ2-5, the full variable domain reads GAGVSQSPSNKVTEKGKDVELRCDPISGHTALYWYRQSLGQGLEFLIYFQGNSAPDKSGLPSDRFSAERTGGSVSTLTIQRTQQEDSAVYLCASSLATWRGEETQYFGPGTRLLVL.

V and J are TRBV11-3 and TRBJ1-1; no reliable D call. This CDR3 contains 13 residues. CDR1 and CDR2 (germline): SGHNT, YENEEA. Trimming removed 1 base from V and 8 bases from J, with 11 bases in between. CDR3 amino acids: CASSLAARSEAFF. The CDR3 DNA reads as TGTGCCAGCAGCTTAGCTGCCAGGTCAGAAGCTTTCTTT. Filled out from reference TRBV11-3 and TRBJ1-1, the complete variable domain reads EAGVVQSPRYKIIEKKQPVAFWCNPISGHNTLYWYLQNLGQGPELLIRYENEEAVDDSQLPKDRFSAERLKGVDSTLKIQPAELGDSAVYLCASSLAARSEAFFGQGTRLTVV.

The chain couples TRBV9 to TRBJ2-1, with TRBD2 identical over 8 bases. Trimming cost V 0 bases and J 8 bases; bases outside gene matches: 7. Germline loops: CDR1 SGDLS, CDR2 YYNGEE. There are 15 residues in the CDR3. CDR3 region: CASSVGERGTYEQFF. As DNA, the CDR3 is TGTGCCAGCAGCGTAGGGGAGCGGGGGACCTATGAGCAGTTCTTC.

In nucleotides, the CDR3 is TGTGCCAGCAGTATAGGGGGCACAGATACGCAGTATTTT. Protein sequence: CASSIGGTDTQYF. The chain recombines TRBV6-5 with TRBJ2-3, with a tentative D call TRBD1 (5 bases). V shed 5 bases and J shed 1 base, with 7 bases lying between them. CDR1 is MNHEY, CDR2 SVGAGI, per germline. The CDR3 extends over 13 amino acids.

The chain couples TRBV11-2 to TRBJ2-2; 10 bases fit TRBD2. The CDR3 sequence is 18 residues long. Germline CDR1 reads SGHAT; CDR2 reads FQNNGV. The trim removed 2 bases at V and 4 bases at J, leaving 10 bases unmatched. CDR3 in amino acids: CASSLWLAGASGTGELFF. As DNA, the CDR3 is TGTGCCAGCAGCTTATGGCTAGCGGGGGCCTCTGGCACCGGGGAGCTGTTTTTT.

About this clone itself: This sample includes further DNA sequences coding for the same CDR3. J is TRBJ2-3 and V is TRBV9; tentative D call: TRBD2 (6 bases). Trimming shortened V by 0 bases and J by 3 bases, and 11 bases separated the two germline ends. The length of the CDR3 is 15 residues. The germline V gene has CDR1 SGDLS and CDR2 YYNGEE. The CDR3 DNA is TGTGCCAGCAGCGTAGTAGAAGGGAGGACAGATACGCAGTATTTT. It yields the protein CASSVVEGRTDTQYF.